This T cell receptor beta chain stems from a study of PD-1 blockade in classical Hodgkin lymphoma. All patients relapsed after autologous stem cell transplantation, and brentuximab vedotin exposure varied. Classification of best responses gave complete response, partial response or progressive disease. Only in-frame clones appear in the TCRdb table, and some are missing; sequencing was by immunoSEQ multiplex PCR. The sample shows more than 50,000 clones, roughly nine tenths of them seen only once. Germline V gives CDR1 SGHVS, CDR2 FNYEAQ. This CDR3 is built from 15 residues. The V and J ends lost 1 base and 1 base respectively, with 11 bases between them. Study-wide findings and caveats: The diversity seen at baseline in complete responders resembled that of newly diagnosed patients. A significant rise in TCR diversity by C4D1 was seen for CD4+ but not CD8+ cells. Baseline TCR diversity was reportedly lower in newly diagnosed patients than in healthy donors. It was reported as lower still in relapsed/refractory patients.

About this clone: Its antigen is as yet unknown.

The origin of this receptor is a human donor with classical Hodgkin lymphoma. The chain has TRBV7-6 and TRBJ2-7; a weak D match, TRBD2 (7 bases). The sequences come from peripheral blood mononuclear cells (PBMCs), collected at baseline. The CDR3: CASSLGEGGSYEQYF. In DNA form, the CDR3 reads TGTGCCAGCAGCTTAGGCGAGGGGGGGTCCTACGAGCAGTACTTC.